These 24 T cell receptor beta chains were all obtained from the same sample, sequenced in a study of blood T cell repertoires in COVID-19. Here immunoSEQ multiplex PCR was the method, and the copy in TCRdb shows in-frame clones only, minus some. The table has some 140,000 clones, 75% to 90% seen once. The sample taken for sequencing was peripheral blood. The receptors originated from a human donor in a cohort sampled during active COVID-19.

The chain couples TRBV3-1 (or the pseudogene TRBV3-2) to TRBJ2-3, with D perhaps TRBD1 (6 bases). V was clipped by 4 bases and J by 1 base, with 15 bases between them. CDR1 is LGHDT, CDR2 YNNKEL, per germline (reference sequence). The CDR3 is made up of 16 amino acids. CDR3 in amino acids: CASSPWEKGGTDTQYF. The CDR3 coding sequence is TGTGCCAGCAGCCCGTGGGAGAAGGGGGGCACAGATACGCAGTATTTT.

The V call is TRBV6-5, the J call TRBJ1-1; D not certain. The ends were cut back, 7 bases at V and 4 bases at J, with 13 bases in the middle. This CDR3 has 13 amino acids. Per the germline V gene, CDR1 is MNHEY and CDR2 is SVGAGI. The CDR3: CASNSRWATEAFF. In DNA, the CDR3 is TGTGCCAGCAACAGCAGGTGGGCCACTGAAGCTTTCTTT.

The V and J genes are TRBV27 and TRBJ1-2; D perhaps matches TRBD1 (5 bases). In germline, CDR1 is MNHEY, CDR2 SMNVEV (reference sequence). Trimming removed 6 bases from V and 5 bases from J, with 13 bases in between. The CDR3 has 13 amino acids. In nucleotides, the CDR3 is TGTGCCAGCAGCATTGGGGCGGAGTATGGCTACACCTTC. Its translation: CASSIGAEYGYTF.

CDR3 in DNA: TGTGCCAGCTCACCGGGTTGGCAGGGTAAAGACTACGAGCAGTACTTC. Translated: CASSPGWQGKDYEQYF. The chain recombines TRBV18 with TRBJ2-7, with D possibly being TRBD1 (5 bases). Trimming took 3 bases from V and 3 from J, leaving 18 bases between them. The CDR3 sequence is 16 residues long. Germline V gene sequence: CDR1 KGHSH, CDR2 LQKENI. The entire variable domain, with the rest obtained from reference TRBV18 and TRBJ2-7, is as follows: NAGVMQNPRHLVRRRGQEARLRCSPMKGHSHVYWYRQLPEEGLKFMVYLQKENIIDESGMPKERFSAEFPKEGPSILRIQQVVRGDSAAYFCASSPGWQGKDYEQYFGPGTRLTVT.

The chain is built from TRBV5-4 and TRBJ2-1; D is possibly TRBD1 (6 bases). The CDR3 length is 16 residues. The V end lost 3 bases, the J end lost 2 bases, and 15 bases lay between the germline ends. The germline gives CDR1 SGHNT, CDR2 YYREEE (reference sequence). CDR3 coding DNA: TGTGCCAGCAGCTCACCCGCCCGACAGGCCTACAATGAGCAGTTCTTC. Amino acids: CASSSPARQAYNEQFF.

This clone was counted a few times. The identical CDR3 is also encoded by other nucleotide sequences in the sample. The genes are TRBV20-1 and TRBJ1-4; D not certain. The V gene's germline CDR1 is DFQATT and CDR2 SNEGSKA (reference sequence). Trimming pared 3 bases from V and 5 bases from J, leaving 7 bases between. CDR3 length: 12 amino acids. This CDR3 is CSASSLNEKLFF. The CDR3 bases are TGCAGTGCTAGTTCCCTGAATGAAAAACTGTTTTTT.

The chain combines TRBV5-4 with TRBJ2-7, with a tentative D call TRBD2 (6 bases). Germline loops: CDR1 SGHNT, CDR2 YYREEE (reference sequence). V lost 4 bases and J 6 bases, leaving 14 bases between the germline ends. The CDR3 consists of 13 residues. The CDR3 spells CASSLGLTPEQYF. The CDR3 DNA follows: TGTGCCAGCAGCCTAGGACTAACCCCCGAGCAGTACTTC.

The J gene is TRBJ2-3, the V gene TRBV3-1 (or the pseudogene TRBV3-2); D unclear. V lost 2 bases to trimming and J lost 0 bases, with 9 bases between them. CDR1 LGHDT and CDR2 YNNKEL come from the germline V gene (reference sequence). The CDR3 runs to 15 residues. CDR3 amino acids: CASSQTDKSTDTQYF. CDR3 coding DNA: TGTGCCAGCAGCCAAACCGACAAGAGCACAGATACGCAGTATTTT.

The DNA for the CDR3 is TGTGCCAGCAGCCTTACAGGGGGCAGCTATGGCTACACCTTC. Its translation is CASSLTGGSYGYTF. The genes are TRBV6-6 and TRBJ1-2; 9 positions agree with TRBD1. The CDR3 runs to 14 residues. J was trimmed by 4 bases and V by 6 bases; bases with no gene match: 6. In germline, CDR1 is MNHNY, CDR2 SVGAGI (reference sequence).

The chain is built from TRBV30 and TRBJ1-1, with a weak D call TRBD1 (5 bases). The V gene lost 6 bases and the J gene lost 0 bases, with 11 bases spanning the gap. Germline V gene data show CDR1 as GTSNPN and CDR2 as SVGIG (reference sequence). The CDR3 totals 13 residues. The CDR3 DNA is TGTGCCTGCGGAGGGGCCCTGAACACTGAAGCTTTCTTT. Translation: CACGGALNTEAFF.

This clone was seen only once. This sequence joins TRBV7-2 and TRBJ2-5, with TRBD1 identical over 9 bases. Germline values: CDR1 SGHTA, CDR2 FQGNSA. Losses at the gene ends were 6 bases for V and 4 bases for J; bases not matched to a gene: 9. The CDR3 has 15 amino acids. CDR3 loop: CASSLPTGGGETQYF. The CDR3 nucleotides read TGTGCCAGCAGTTTACCGACAGGGGGGGGAGAGACCCAGTACTTC.

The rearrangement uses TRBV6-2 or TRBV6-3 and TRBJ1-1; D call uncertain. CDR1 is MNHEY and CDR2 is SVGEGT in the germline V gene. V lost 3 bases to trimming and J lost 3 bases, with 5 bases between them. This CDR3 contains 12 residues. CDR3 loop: CASSYTDTEAFF. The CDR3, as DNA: TGTGCCAGCAGTTATACGGACACTGAAGCTTTCTTT.

The CDR3 DNA sequence: TGTGCCAGCAGCGGCGGCCCCGAGCAGTACGTC. Translation gives CASSGGPEQYV. V gene TRBV11-2 combines with J gene TRBJ2-7; D gene unclear. Germline-derived CDR1 and CDR2 are SGHAT and FQNNGV. The CDR3 is made up of 11 amino acids. The ends were cut back, 5 bases at V and 6 bases at J, with 8 bases in the middle.

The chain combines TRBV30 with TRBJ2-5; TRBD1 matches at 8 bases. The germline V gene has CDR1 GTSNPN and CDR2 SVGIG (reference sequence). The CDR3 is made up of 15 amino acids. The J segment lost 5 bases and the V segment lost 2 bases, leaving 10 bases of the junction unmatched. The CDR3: CAWSLPGGAGETQYF. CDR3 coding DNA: TGTGCCTGGAGTTTACCAGGGGGCGCCGGGGAGACCCAGTACTTC.

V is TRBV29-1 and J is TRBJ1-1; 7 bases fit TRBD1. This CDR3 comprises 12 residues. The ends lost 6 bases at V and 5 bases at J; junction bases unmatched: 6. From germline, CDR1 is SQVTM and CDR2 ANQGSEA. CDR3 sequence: CSVRDSRTEAFF. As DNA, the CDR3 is TGCAGCGTACGGGACAGTAGGACTGAAGCTTTCTTT.

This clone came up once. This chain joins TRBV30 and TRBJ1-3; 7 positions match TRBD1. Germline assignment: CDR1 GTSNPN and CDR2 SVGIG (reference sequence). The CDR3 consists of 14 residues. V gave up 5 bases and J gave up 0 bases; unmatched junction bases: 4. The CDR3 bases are TGTGCCTGGTTAACAGGGGACTCTGGAAACACCATATATTTT. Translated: CAWLTGDSGNTIYF.

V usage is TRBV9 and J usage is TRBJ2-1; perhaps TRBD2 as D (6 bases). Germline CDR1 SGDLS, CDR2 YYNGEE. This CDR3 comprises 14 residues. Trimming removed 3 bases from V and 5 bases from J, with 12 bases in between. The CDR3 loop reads CASSGRDSNNEQFF. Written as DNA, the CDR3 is TGTGCCAGCAGCGGCCGGGACTCTAACAATGAGCAGTTCTTC.

In DNA form, the CDR3 reads TGTGCCAGCAGCTTAGGGATCGGGCAGCCCCAGCATTTT. It yields the protein CASSLGIGQPQHF. The V and J genes are TRBV7-2 and TRBJ1-5, with D unresolved. Between the trimmed V and J ends, which lost 1 base and 7 bases, there was a span of 8 bases. CDR1 is SGHTA, CDR2 FQGNSA, per germline. The CDR3 covers 13 residues.

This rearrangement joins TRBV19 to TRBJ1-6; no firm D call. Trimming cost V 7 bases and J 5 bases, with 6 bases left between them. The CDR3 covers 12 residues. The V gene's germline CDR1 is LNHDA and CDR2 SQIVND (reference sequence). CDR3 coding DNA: TGTGCCAGTAAGGAGAATAATTCACCCCTCCACTTT. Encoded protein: CASKENNSPLHF.

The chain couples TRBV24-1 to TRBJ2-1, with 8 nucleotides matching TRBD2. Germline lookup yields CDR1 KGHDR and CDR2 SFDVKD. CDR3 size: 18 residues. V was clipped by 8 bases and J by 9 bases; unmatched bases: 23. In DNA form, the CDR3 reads TGTGCCACCACTCACCCCGGAGGGGAGGTAGCGGGATCCGGTGAGCAGTTCTTC. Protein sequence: CATTHPGGEVAGSGEQFF.

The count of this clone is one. The CDR3 spells CASSLGGNTGELFF. The CDR3 DNA reads TGCGCCAGCAGCTTGGGAGGGAACACCGGGGAGCTGTTTTTT. V and J are TRBV5-1 and TRBJ2-2, with D unresolved. Germline assignment: CDR1 SGHRS and CDR2 YFSETQ. The CDR3 contains 14 residues. V was trimmed by 0 bases and J by 1 base, leaving 4 bases between them.

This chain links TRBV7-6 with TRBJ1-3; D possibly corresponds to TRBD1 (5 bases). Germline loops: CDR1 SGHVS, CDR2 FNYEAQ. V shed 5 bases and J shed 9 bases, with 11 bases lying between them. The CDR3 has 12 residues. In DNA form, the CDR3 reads TGTGCCAGCAGCCCCACGGGGGGCACCATATATTTT. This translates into CASSPTGGTIYF.

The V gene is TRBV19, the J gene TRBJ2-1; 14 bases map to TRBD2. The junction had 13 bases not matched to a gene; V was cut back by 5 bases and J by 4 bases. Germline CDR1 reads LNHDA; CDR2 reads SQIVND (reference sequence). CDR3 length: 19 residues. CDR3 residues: CASSGRLAGGRTIYNEQFF. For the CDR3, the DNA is TGTGCCAGTAGTGGGAGACTAGCGGGGGGGAGAACTATATACAATGAGCAGTTCTTC.

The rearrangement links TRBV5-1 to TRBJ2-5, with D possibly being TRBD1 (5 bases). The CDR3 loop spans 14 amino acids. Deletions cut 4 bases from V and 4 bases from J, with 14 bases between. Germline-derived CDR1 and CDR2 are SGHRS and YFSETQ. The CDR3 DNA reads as TGCGCCAGCAGCCTAGAAGGGGCCCCAGAGACCCAGTACTTC. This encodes CASSLEGAPETQYF.